One and the same sample provided the 28 T cell receptor beta chains below, sequenced in a study of molecular identifiers for immune sequencing clone quantification. TCRdb reprocessed the PCR reads via MiXCR and lists one record per CDR3 protein. The profile covers under 800,000 distinct CDR3 sequences, with 25% appearing a single time and 0.78% taken by the ten largest. What was sequenced was naive CD8+ T cells from blood, with Jurkat cell RNA spiked in. Regarding subset: FACS-sorted CD8+CD4-CCR7+CD45RA+ naive T cells. Every receptor here comes from a human donor in good health. Some libraries in this study had Jurkat cell RNA spiked in.

This clonotype occurred once. A much larger clone sits a single nucleotide away, making a read error possible. The chain has TRBV5-1 and TRBJ2-7; D gene uncertain. V lost 0 bases, J lost 5 bases, and 15 bases lay in between. The CDR3 sequence is 15 residues long. Germline-derived CDR1 and CDR2 are SGHRS and YFSETQ. As DNA, the CDR3 is TGCGCCAGCAGCTTGGCAGAACGGGCAATGGACGAGCAGTACTTC. Its translation: CASSLAERAMDEQYF.

This chain joins TRBV13 and TRBJ2-7, with TRBD1 identical over 9 bases. Germline values: CDR1 PRHDT, CDR2 FYEKMQ (reference sequence). V shed 2 bases, J shed 0 bases, and the junction held 5 bases outside the gene matches. There are 16 residues in the CDR3. As DNA, the CDR3 is TGTGCCAGCAGCTTATACAGGGGGCAAGGCTCCTACGAGCAGTACTTC. This sequence encodes CASSLYRGQGSYEQYF.

This clonotype showed up many times. V gene TRBV19 combines with J gene TRBJ2-5, with D unresolved. Trimming cost V 1 base and J 2 bases, with 8 bases left between them. This CDR3 region has 14 residues. Germline CDR1 reads LNHDA; CDR2 reads SQIVND (reference sequence). CDR3 DNA sequence: TGTGCCAGTAGTATAGGGTTCAAGCAAGAGACCCAGTACTTC. This gives the protein CASSIGFKQETQYF.

Many counts were recorded for this clonotype. V usage is TRBV5-1 and J usage is TRBJ1-5; 8 bases match TRBD1. This CDR3 comprises 15 residues. CDR1 is SGHRS and CDR2 is YFSETQ in the germline V gene. With 1 base clipped from V and 3 bases from J, the junction kept 3 bases outside the gene matches. The CDR3 loop is CASSLTGGINQPQHF. The DNA of the CDR3 is TGCGCCAGCAGCTTGACAGGGGGTATCAATCAGCCCCAGCATTTT. Variable domain in full (rest from reference TRBV5-1 and TRBJ1-5): KAGVTQTPRYLIKTRGQQVTLSCSPISGHRSVSWYQQTPGQGLQFLFEYFSETQRNKGNFPGRFSGRQFSNSRSEMNVSTLELGDSALYLCASSLTGGINQPQHFGDGTRLSIL.

Concerning this clonotype itself: One base away lies a much larger clone, so this may be a sequencing read error. This chain uses TRBV5-3 with TRBJ1-1, with D possibly TRBD1 on 6 matching bases. TRBV5-3 is filed as an ORF, its function uncertain. The CDR3 loop spans 15 amino acids. This CDR3 reads CARSHQGYLNTEALF. The CDR3 bases are TGTGCCAGAAGCCACCAGGGGTACCTGAACACTGAAGCTCTCTTT.

The chain couples TRBV27 to TRBJ2-7; D is undetermined. The ends were cut back, 0 bases at V and 5 bases at J, with 11 bases in the middle. CDR1 MNHEY and CDR2 SMNVEV come from the germline V gene (reference sequence). The CDR3 covers 14 residues. The CDR3 is CASSLSIGYDEQYF. For the CDR3, the DNA is TGTGCCAGCAGTTTATCAATAGGGTATGACGAGCAGTACTTC.

This clonotype was counted many times. This sequence joins TRBV28 and TRBJ1-5, with a tentative D call TRBD1 (5 bases). Trimming pared 5 bases from V and 0 bases from J, leaving 11 bases between. Germline V gene sequence: CDR1 MDHEN, CDR2 SYDVKM. This CDR3 spans 15 amino acids. The CDR3 here is CASSGGGYSNQPQHF. DNA for the CDR3: TGTGCCAGCAGTGGTGGGGGGTATAGCAATCAGCCCCAGCATTTT.

This clonotype was seen repeatedly, ten times or more. The genes are TRBV9 and TRBJ2-3, with 10 bases matching TRBD2. CDR1 is SGDLS and CDR2 is YYNGEE in the germline V gene. The CDR3 loop spans 15 amino acids. V lost 6 bases to trimming and J lost 2 bases; unmatched junction nucleotides: 6. The CDR3 reads CASTRGTSDTDTQYF. The CDR3 DNA reads TGTGCCAGCACCCGCGGGACTAGCGACACAGATACGCAGTATTTT.

This clonotype came up many times. Mismatch with germline at one junction end may stem from a read error. V gene TRBV7-9 combines with J gene TRBJ1-1; D not certain. The length of the CDR3 is 15 residues. The germline V gene has CDR1 SEHNR and CDR2 FQNEAQ (reference sequence). The CDR3 sequence: CASSSVNGANAEAFF. The CDR3, as DNA: TGTGCCAGCAGCTCGGTAAATGGCGCGAACGCTGAAGCTTTCTTT.

In regard to this clonotype: A clone one base away is much larger, so this may be a read error. The chain is built from TRBV7-8 and TRBJ1-1; no firm D call. The CDR3 runs 13 residues. The germline V gene has CDR1 SGHVS and CDR2 FQNEAQ. The CDR3 region has the DNA TGTGCCAGCAGCCCCGTTCGAGGCACTGTAGCTTTCTTT. It yields the protein CASSPVRGTVAFF.

This clonotype was seen ten or more times. V usage is TRBV5-6 and J usage is TRBJ1-1, with a tentative D call TRBD1 (5 bases). Germline V gene sequence: CDR1 SGHDT, CDR2 YYEEEE. The CDR3 covers 14 residues. The germline V and J ends were trimmed by 4 bases and 6 bases, with 16 bases remaining between them. This CDR3 is CASSRDPKVPEAFF. CDR3 in DNA: TGTGCCAGCAGCAGGGACCCCAAGGTCCCTGAAGCTTTCTTT. The full variable domain, rest sourced from reference TRBV5-6 and TRBJ1-1, is DAGVTQSPTHLIKTRGQQVTLRCSPKSGHDTVSWYQQALGQGPQFIFQYYEEEERQRGNFPDRFSGHQFPNYSSELNVNALLLGDSALYLCASSRDPKVPEAFFGQGTRLTVV.

This clonotype was seen ten or more times. This chain uses TRBV20-1 with TRBJ2-3, with a possible D match to TRBD2 (5 bases). The CDR3 spans 13 residues. Germline V CDR1 and CDR2: DFQATT, SNEGSKA (reference sequence). With 1 base removed from V and 9 bases from J, the gap between germline ends came to 14 bases. The chain's CDR3 is CSARGSQAVTQYF. As DNA, the CDR3 is TGCAGTGCTAGAGGATCCCAAGCGGTCACGCAGTATTTT.

There are many counts of this clonotype. J is TRBJ2-7 and V is TRBV6-2 or TRBV6-3, with TRBD1 matching over 10 bases. This CDR3 is 14 amino acids long. The J segment lost 6 bases and the V segment lost 6 bases, leaving 8 bases of the junction unmatched. Germline V gives CDR1 MNHEY, CDR2 SVGEGT. DNA for the CDR3: TGTGCCAGCAGCCACGACAGGGGGCTCGGCGAGCAGTACTTC. This codes for CASSHDRGLGEQYF.

With respect to this clonotype: One end of the junction fails to match germline, which may point to a read error. V is TRBV5-4 and J is TRBJ2-7, with D possibly matching TRBD1 (6 bases). In germline, CDR1 is SGHNT, CDR2 YYREEE (reference sequence). The CDR3 spans 15 residues. The chain's CDR3 is CASSLDQGSSYEQYF. As DNA, the CDR3 is TGTGCCAGCAGCTTGGATCAGGGGAGCTCCTACGAGCAATACTTC. Filled out from reference TRBV5-4 and TRBJ2-7, the complete variable domain reads ETGVTQSPTHLIKTRGQQVTLRCSSQSGHNTVSWYQQALGQGPQFIFQYYREEENGRGNFPPRFSGLQFPNYSSELNVNALELDDSALYLCASSLDQGSSYEQYFGPGTRLTVT.

About this clonotype itself: This sequence may be a read error, since a much larger clone differs from it by one base. The chain links TRBV5-4 to TRBJ2-7; no clear D. CDR1 and CDR2 from the germline V gene are SGHNT and YYREEE (reference sequence). The CDR3 is 15 amino acids. The DNA of the CDR3 is TGTGCCAGCGGCTTGGCCGTCGGCAGTACCTACGAGCAGTACTTC. Translating it yields CASGLAVGSTYEQYF.

This clonotype has only one observation. With a much larger clone just one base away, this may be a read error. No conserved phenylalanine or tryptophan ends this CDR3, so it is likely a read error. The DNA of the CDR3 is TGTGCCTGGATCACAGACAGGGCCGGCGGTGAGCAGTTCTCC. The encoded protein is CAWITDRAGGEQFS. This chain uses TRBV30 with TRBJ2-1; 7 positions agree with TRBD1. CDR1 and CDR2 from the germline V gene are GTSNPN and SVGIG (reference sequence). Germline trimming cut 4 bases from V and 9 bases from J; bases unmatched to any gene: 12. This CDR3 spans 14 amino acids.

The chain recombines TRBV4-3 with TRBJ2-1; 13 bases map to TRBD2. The CDR3 length is 15 residues. Germline CDR1 is LGHNA and CDR2 is YSLEER. J was trimmed by 10 bases and V by 2 bases; bases with no gene match: 5. The CDR3 spells CASSQTEGLAGEQFF. The CDR3 nucleotides are TGCGCCAGCAGCCAAACCGAGGGACTAGCGGGAGAGCAGTTCTTC.

The chain joins TRBV20-1 to TRBJ2-7; TRBD2 aligns across 11 bases. CDR1 DFQATT and CDR2 SNEGSKA come from the germline V gene (reference sequence). Germline trimming cut 3 bases from V and 2 bases from J; bases unmatched to any gene: 18. This CDR3 is built from 19 residues. The CDR3 DNA reads TGCAGTGCTAGTCCGAGGGCAAGACTAGCGGGATGGGGAACCTACGAGCAGTACTTC. As protein: CSASPRARLAGWGTYEQYF.

The chain uses TRBV7-2 and TRBJ2-5, with TRBD2 identical over 9 bases. CDR3 size: 16 residues. In germline, CDR1 is SGHTA, CDR2 FQGNSA. The junction had 8 bases not matched to a gene; V was cut back by 1 base and J by 5 bases. This chain's CDR3 is CASSLGVAGDSETQYF. CDR3 in DNA: TGTGCCAGCAGCTTAGGGGTAGCGGGAGATAGTGAGACCCAGTACTTC.

This clonotype has a handful of counts. The missing conserved phenylalanine or tryptophan at the end of this CDR3 makes a read error likely. This sequence joins TRBV6-6 and TRBJ1-2, with a tentative D call TRBD1 (6 bases). V gave up 0 bases and J gave up 5 bases, with 13 bases separating them. CDR3 size: 15 residues. Germline loops: CDR1 MNHNY, CDR2 SVGAGI (reference sequence). CDR3 protein: CASSYSDRNAYGYTL. CDR3 coding DNA: TGTGCCAGCAGTTACTCGGACAGAAACGCTTATGGCTACACCCTC.

Of note for this clonotype: At one of its ends the junction is not consistent with the germline gene, which may arise from a read error. The chain employs TRBV6-6 and TRBJ1-1; D might be TRBD1 (5 bases). The germline V gene has CDR1 MNHNY and CDR2 SVGAGI (reference sequence). The CDR3 extends over 12 amino acids. The CDR3 DNA reads as TGTGCCAGCAGTTACGGGACCACTGGAGCTTTCTTT. Translating it yields CASSYGTTGAFF.

This clonotype was detected ten times or more. At one end, the junction sequence differs from germline, possibly due to a read error. The chain uses TRBV5-1 and TRBJ1-1; 8 positions match TRBD1. This CDR3 comprises 16 residues. Germline V gene sequence: CDR1 SGHRS, CDR2 YFSETQ. In nucleotides, the CDR3 is TGCGCCAGCAGATTGGGGCCAGGGGGCCGGTCCACTGAAGCTTTCTTT. This sequence encodes CASRLGPGGRSTEAFF.

This clonotype was observed many times. The V and J genes are TRBV28 and TRBJ1-5; D uncertain. This CDR3 has 15 amino acids. The V end was cut by 3 bases, the J end by 0 bases, with 9 bases between. Germline CDR1 is MDHEN and CDR2 is SYDVKM. The CDR3 nucleotides are TGTGCCAGCAGTTTTCCGGGAGTTAGCAATCAGCCCCAGCATTTT. Its protein is CASSFPGVSNQPQHF.

Ten or more counts support this clonotype. The chain couples TRBV4-3 to TRBJ1-3, with D unclear. Germline-derived CDR1 and CDR2 are LGHNA and YSLEER. V lost 0 bases to trimming and J lost 1 base, with 13 bases between them. This CDR3 region has 17 residues. The CDR3 region is CASSQDPPTDSGNTIYF. In nucleotides, the CDR3 is TGCGCCAGCAGCCAAGATCCCCCCACAGATTCTGGAAACACCATATATTTT.

This clonotype has only a few counts. CDR3 in DNA: TGTGCCAGTAGTATTTCCGGGGGTCCTACTTTGAACACTGAAGCTTTCTTT. Translated, it gives CASSISGGPTLNTEAFF. The gene calls are TRBV19 and TRBJ1-1, with D maybe TRBD1 (5 bases). This CDR3 is built from 17 residues. Germline V gene data show CDR1 as LNHDA and CDR2 as SQIVND (reference sequence). V dropped 3 bases and J dropped 0 bases, with 17 bases sitting between them.

The chain recombines TRBV24-1 with TRBJ1-6, with D possibly being TRBD1 (6 bases). The CDR3 is 21 residues long. Between the trimmed V and J ends, which lost 4 bases and 0 bases, there was a span of 24 bases. CDR1 and CDR2 from the germline V gene are KGHDR and SFDVKD. The CDR3 DNA is TGTGCCACCAGTGAACACCGGGACAAGGAATTTCGTGGCTCCTATAATTCACCCCTCCACTTT. Its translation: CATSEHRDKEFRGSYNSPLHF.

This clonotype was picked up a small number of times. J is TRBJ2-2 and V is TRBV12-5; 12 bases agree with TRBD2. This CDR3 contains 19 residues. CDR1 and CDR2 from the germline V gene are LGHNT and FRNRAP. Losses at the gene ends were 4 bases for V and 2 bases for J; bases not matched to a gene: 11. CDR3 sequence: CASGWISPGLAGNTGELFF. The CDR3 DNA is TGTGCTAGTGGTTGGATTTCGCCGGGACTAGCGGGTAACACCGGGGAGCTGTTTTTT.

V is TRBV28 and J is TRBJ2-3; 7 bases match TRBD2. Looked up from germline, CDR1 is MDHEN and CDR2 is SYDVKM. V shed 2 bases, J shed 3 bases, and the junction held 11 bases outside the gene matches. CDR3 length: 17 residues. CDR3 nucleotides: TGTGCCAGCAGTTTAGAGTCAGGACTAGACGTTACAGATACGCAGTATTTT. Its translation is CASSLESGLDVTDTQYF.